These T cell receptor beta chains were read from a single sample in a study of blood T cell repertoires in COVID-19. The protocol was immunoSEQ multiplex PCR, while the TCRdb copy is restricted to in-frame clones and leaves out a portion. The sample records 95,000 to 110,000 clones, about 85% being singletons. The sequenced sample was peripheral blood. These receptors came from a man aged 45-65 years in a cohort sampled during active COVID-19. CDR3s include the opening cysteine and the closing phenylalanine or tryptophan. D genes are given only for firm matches. A clone size is listed for some rows: how often the clone was seen (once, few, many), or a class if it is expanded.

J	D	V	size	CDR3	DNA
TRBJ1-5	NA	TRBV6-1	NA	CASSELRGPGNQPQHF	TGTGCCAGCAGTGAACTGCGGGGACCGGGCAATCAGCCCCAGCATTTT
TRBJ1-4	TRBD1	TRBV5-1	NA	CASSPWTGGNEKLFF	TGCGCCAGCAGCCCCTGGACAGGGGGAAATGAAAAACTGTTTTTT
TRBJ1-2	NA	TRBV18	NA	CASSPPEGDSGYTF	TGTGCCAGCTCACCACCGGAAGGGGACTCTGGCTACACCTTC
TRBJ2-2	TRBD1	TRBV5-6	NA	CASSRTGAGELFF	TGTGCCAGCAGCCGAACAGGGGCCGGGGAGCTGTTTTTT
TRBJ1-1	NA	TRBV28	NA	CASRRPGANTEAFF	TGTGCCAGCAGAAGACCGGGAGCTAACACTGAAGCTTTCTTT
TRBJ2-5	TRBD2	TRBV6-5	NA	CASSYGTSGGQETQYF	TGTGCCAGCAGTTATGGGACTAGCGGGGGACAAGAGACCCAGTACTTC
TRBJ2-3	TRBD1	TRBV5-1	NA	CASSGGTGTSTDTQYF	TGCGCCAGCAGCGGGGGGACAGGGACTAGCACAGATACGCAGTATTTT
TRBJ2-3	TRBD2	TRBV5-1	NA	CASSSRGTRATDTQYF	TGCGCCAGCAGCTCGAGAGGGACTAGGGCCACAGATACGCAGTATTTT
TRBJ2-3	TRBD2	TRBV7-6	NA	CASSSGLAGGGTDTQYF	TGTGCCAGCAGCTCGGGACTAGCGGGGGGTGGCACAGATACGCAGTATTTT
TRBJ1-6	NA	TRBV6-4	NA	CASSSRPGSNNSPLHF	TGTGCCAGCAGTTCGCGCCCGGGATCTAATAATTCACCCCTCCACTTT
TRBJ2-3	TRBD1	TRBV10-3	NA	CAISVVQGWRGTQYF	TGTGCCATCAGTGTCGTACAGGGGTGGCGTGGTACGCAGTATTTT
TRBJ2-6	TRBD1	TRBV10-2	NA	CASSVQGASGANVLTF	TGCGCCAGCAGTGTACAGGGGGCCTCTGGGGCCAACGTCCTGACTTTC
TRBJ1-4	NA	TRBV6-5	NA	CASTEGLGREKLFF	TGTGCCAGCACCGAGGGTCTAGGGAGGGAAAAACTGTTTTTT
TRBJ2-1	NA	TRBV7-9	once	CASSLDWEEWFF	TGTGCCAGCAGCTTAGATTGGGAGGAGTGGTTCTTC
TRBJ2-3	NA	TRBV7-3	NA	CASSLRAGRGGDTQYF	TGTGCCAGCAGCTTAAGGGCGGGGCGGGGCGGAGATACGCAGTATTTT
TRBJ1-3	NA	TRBV6-1	NA	CASSEGHARNTIYF	TGTGCCAGCAGTGAAGGGCACGCACGAAACACCATATATTTT
TRBJ2-6	NA	TRBV9	few	CASSSAGANVLTF	TGTGCCAGCAGCTCGGCTGGGGCCAACGTCCTGACTTTC
TRBJ2-6	TRBD1	TRBV7-9	NA	CASSITGGVGANVLTF	TGTGCCAGCAGCATTACAGGGGGCGTGGGGGCCAACGTCCTGACTTTC
TRBJ1-4	NA	TRBV2	NA	CASSESRREAEKLFF	TGTGCCAGCAGTGAATCGAGGAGGGAGGCGGAAAAACTGTTTTTT
TRBJ2-5	TRBD2	TRBV9	NA	CASSSSGGAGETQYF	TGTGCCAGCAGCTCGAGCGGGGGGGCAGGTGAGACCCAGTACTTC
TRBJ2-2	NA	TRBV18	NA	CASSPLGDAGELFF	TGTGCCAGCTCACCACTGGGAGACGCCGGGGAGCTGTTTTTT
TRBJ1-1	NA	TRBV5-1	once	CASSLEAGAMNTEAFF	TGCGCCAGCAGCTTGGAGGCAGGGGCAATGAACACTGAAGCTTTCTTT
TRBJ1-1	TRBD1	TRBV19	NA	CASTPSRDRVAAFF	TGTGCCAGTACCCCGAGCCGGGACAGGGTCGCAGCTTTCTTT
TRBJ2-7	TRBD2	TRBV7-6	NA	CASSARTSDVSEQYF	TGTGCCAGCAGCGCGAGGACTAGCGATGTCTCCGAGCAGTACTTC
TRBJ2-4	TRBD2	TRBV27	few	CASSFGSGGKNIQYF	TGTGCCAGCAGTTTCGGAAGCGGGGGAAAAAACATTCAGTACTTC
TRBJ2-5	TRBD1	TRBV11-3	NA	CASSPISGTGETQYF	TGTGCCAGCAGCCCAATTTCCGGGACAGGGGAGACCCAGTACTTC
TRBJ2-5	TRBD2	TRBV7-2	NA	CASSLDAGGETQYF	TGTGCCAGCAGCTTAGACGCGGGGGGGGAGACCCAGTACTTC
TRBJ2-5	TRBD1	TRBV2	NA	CASSGTGGLGTQYF	TGTGCCAGCAGCGGAACAGGGGGATTGGGGACCCAGTACTTC
TRBJ1-1	NA	TRBV19	NA	CASSKTGNTEAFF	TGTGCCAGTAGCAAAACAGGGAACACTGAAGCTTTCTTT
TRBJ1-5	NA	TRBV6-5	once	CASSLADSNQPQHF	TGTGCCAGCAGTTTAGCGGATAGCAATCAGCCCCAGCATTTT
TRBJ1-5	NA	TRBV19	NA	CASKEALNQPQHF	TGTGCCAGTAAGGAGGCGCTCAATCAGCCCCAGCATTTT
TRBJ2-2	NA	TRBV19	few	CASRWAGDTGELFF	TGTGCCAGTAGATGGGCAGGGGACACCGGGGAGCTGTTTTTT
TRBJ1-6	NA	TRBV28	NA	CASRPHGDESPLHF	TGTGCCAGCAGACCCCACGGGGATGAATCACCCCTCCACTTT
TRBJ2-2	NA	TRBV9	few	CASSVGSAGANTGELFF	TGTGCCAGCAGCGTAGGTTCGGCGGGTGCGAACACCGGGGAGCTGTTTTTT
TRBJ1-2	NA	TRBV3-1/TRBV3-2	NA	CASSQVQGGTGYTF	TGTGCCAGCAGCCAAGTCCAGGGAGGTACCGGCTACACCTTC
TRBJ2-3	NA	TRBV28	once	CASRFPGSGADTQYF	TGTGCCAGCAGGTTTCCAGGGTCGGGCGCGGATACGCAGTATTTT
TRBJ2-2	TRBD2	TRBV5-3	NA	CARSRLGLAGGPNTGELFF	TGTGCCAGAAGTAGGCTGGGACTAGCGGGGGGCCCGAACACCGGGGAGCTGTTTTTT
TRBJ2-2	TRBD2	TRBV6-5	NA	CAVSGGLTGELFF	TGTGCCGTAAGCGGGGGGCTGACCGGGGAGCTGTTTTTT
TRBJ2-1	TRBD2	TRBV7-8	NA	CASSFRTSRSRQFF	TGTGCCAGCAGCTTTCGGACTAGCCGGAGTCGGCAGTTCTTC
TRBJ2-2	NA	TRBV5-1	NA	CASSGYGGNTGELFF	TGCGCCAGCAGCGGATACGGGGGGAACACCGGGGAGCTGTTTTTT
TRBJ2-4	TRBD1	TRBV5-8	NA	CASSSRTGKINIQYF	TGTGCCAGCAGCTCTCGGACAGGAAAGATAAACATTCAGTACTTC
TRBJ2-3	TRBD2	TRBV11-2	NA	CASSFRTSGGADTQYF	TGTGCCAGCAGCTTCCGGACTAGCGGGGGGGCAGATACGCAGTATTTT
TRBJ2-3	NA	TRBV7-3	NA	CASSSGLAFKDTQYF	TGTGCCAGCAGCTCTGGCCTAGCCTTCAAAGATACGCAGTATTTT
TRBJ2-3	TRBD1	TRBV6-5	NA	CASSYTGTVYTDTQYF	TGTGCCAGCAGTTACACGGGGACAGTTTACACAGATACGCAGTATTTT
TRBJ2-5	NA	TRBV11-2	NA	CASSLMLQEETQYF	TGTGCCAGCAGCCTAATGTTGCAAGAAGAGACCCAGTACTTC
TRBJ1-2	TRBD1	TRBV7-8	NA	CASSVRDRGYGYTF	TGTGCCAGCAGCGTCCGGGACAGGGGCTATGGCTACACCTTC
TRBJ2-3	TRBD2	TRBV9	NA	CASSLGLAGSTDTQYF	TGTGCCAGCAGCCTGGGACTAGCGGGGAGCACAGATACGCAGTATTTT
TRBJ2-7	TRBD1	TRBV11-2	NA	CASSFGTGSHEQYF	TGTGCCAGCAGCTTTGGGACAGGGAGTCACGAGCAGTACTTC
TRBJ2-1	NA	TRBV4-3	NA	CASSQDWATRHLYNEQFF	TGCGCCAGCAGCCAAGATTGGGCTACCCGGCACCTATACAATGAGCAGTTCTTC
TRBJ1-3	NA	TRBV6-5	NA	CASKKGSTGNTIYF	TGTGCCAGCAAAAAGGGGTCGACTGGAAACACCATATATTTT
TRBJ1-6	NA	TRBV10-3	NA	CAISEPSEGGAYSPLHF	TGTGCCATCAGTGAGCCGTCCGAGGGGGGGGCCTATTCACCCCTCCACTTT
TRBJ1-2	NA	TRBV28	NA	CASRRGSNYGYTF	TGTGCCAGCCGGAGGGGATCTAACTATGGCTACACCTTC
TRBJ2-7	NA	TRBV7-9	NA	CASSQQGFYEQYF	TGTGCCAGCAGCCAGCAGGGTTTCTACGAGCAGTACTTC
TRBJ1-1	NA	TRBV2	NA	CASSDSFEAFF	TGTGCCAGCAGCGACAGCTTTGAAGCTTTCTTT
TRBJ1-5	NA	TRBV27	few	CASSRGQSNQPQHF	TGTGCCAGCAGCCGAGGACAAAGCAATCAGCCCCAGCATTTT
TRBJ1-5	NA	TRBV19	NA	CASSIQGQTNSKLDF	TGTGCCAGTAGTATTCAGGGCCAGACCAACTCTAAGTTGGATTTT